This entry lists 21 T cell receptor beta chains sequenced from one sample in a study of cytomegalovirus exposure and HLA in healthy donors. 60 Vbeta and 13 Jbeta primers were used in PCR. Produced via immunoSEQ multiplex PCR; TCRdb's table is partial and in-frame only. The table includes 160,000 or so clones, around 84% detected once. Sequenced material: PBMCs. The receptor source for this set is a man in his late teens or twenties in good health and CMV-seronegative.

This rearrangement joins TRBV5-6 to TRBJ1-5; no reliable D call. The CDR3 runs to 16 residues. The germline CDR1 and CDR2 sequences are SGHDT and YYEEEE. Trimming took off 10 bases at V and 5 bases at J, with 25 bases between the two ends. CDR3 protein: CAPTGGKGEYDQPQHF. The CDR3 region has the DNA TGTGCCCCCACGGGAGGGAAGGGAGAGTATGATCAGCCCCAGCATTTT. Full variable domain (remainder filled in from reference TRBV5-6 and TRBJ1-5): DAGVTQSPTHLIKTRGQQVTLRCSPKSGHDTVSWYQQALGQGPQFIFQYYEEEERQRGNFPDRFSGHQFPNYSSELNVNALLLGDSALYLCAPTGGKGEYDQPQHFGDGTRLSIL.

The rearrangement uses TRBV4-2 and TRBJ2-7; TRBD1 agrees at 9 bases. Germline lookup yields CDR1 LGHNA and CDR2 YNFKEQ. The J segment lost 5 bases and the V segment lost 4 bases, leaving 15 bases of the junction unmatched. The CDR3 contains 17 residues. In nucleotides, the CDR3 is TGTGCCAGCAGCCGCAACCCCCCCGGGACAGGGAGCCACGAGCAGTACTTC. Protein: CASSRNPPGTGSHEQYF.

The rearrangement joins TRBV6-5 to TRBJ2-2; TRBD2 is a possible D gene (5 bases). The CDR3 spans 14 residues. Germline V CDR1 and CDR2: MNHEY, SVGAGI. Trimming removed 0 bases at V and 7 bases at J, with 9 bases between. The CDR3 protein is CASSYSEGFGELFF. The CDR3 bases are TGTGCCAGCAGTTACTCTGAGGGATTCGGGGAGCTGTTTTTT.

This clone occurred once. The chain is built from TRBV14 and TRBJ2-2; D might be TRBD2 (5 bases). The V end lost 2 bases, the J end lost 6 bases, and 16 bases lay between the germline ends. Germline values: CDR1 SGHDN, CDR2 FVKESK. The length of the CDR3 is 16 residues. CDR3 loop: CASSQRVFPRAGELFF. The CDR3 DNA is TGTGCCAGCAGCCAACGCGTATTTCCGAGGGCCGGGGAGCTGTTTTTT.

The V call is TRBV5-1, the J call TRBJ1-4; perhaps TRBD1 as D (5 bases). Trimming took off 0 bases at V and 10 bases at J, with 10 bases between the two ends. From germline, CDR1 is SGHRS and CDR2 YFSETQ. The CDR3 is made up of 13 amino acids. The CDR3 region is CASSLGQLGKLFF. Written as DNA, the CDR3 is TGCGCCAGCAGCTTGGGACAGTTGGGAAAACTGTTTTTT.

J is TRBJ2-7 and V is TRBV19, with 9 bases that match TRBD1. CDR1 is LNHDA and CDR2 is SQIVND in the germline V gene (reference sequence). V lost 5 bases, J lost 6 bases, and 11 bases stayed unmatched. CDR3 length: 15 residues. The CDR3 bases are TGTGCCAGTAGTGTTACAGGGGGCCCCCCTGCCGAGCAGTACTTC. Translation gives CASSVTGGPPAEQYF.

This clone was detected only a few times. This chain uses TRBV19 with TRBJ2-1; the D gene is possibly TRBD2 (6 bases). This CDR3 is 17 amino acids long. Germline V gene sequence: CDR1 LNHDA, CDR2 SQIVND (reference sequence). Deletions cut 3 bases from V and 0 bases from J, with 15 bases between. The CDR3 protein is CASSIGRGESSYNEQFF. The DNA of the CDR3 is TGTGCCAGTAGTATCGGGCGGGGCGAGAGCTCCTACAATGAGCAGTTCTTC. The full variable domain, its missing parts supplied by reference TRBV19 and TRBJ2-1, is DGGITQSPKYLFRKEGQNVTLSCEQNLNHDAMYWYRQDPGQGLRLIYYSQIVNDFQKGDIAEGYSVSREKKESFPLTVTSAQKNPTAFYLCASSIGRGESSYNEQFFGPGTRLTVL.

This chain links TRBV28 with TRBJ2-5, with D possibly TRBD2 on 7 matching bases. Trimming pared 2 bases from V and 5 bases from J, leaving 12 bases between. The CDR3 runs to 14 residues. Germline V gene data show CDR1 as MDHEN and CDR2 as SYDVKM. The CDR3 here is CASSLGGAGETQYF. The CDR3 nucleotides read TGTGCCAGCAGTTTAGGGGGGGCGGGTGAGACCCAGTACTTC. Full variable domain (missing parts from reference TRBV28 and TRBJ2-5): DVKVTQSSRYLVKRTGEKVFLECVQDMDHENMFWYRQDPGLGLRLIYFSYDVKMKEKGDIPEGYSVSREKKERFSLILESASTNQTSMYLCASSLGGAGETQYFGPGTRLLVL.

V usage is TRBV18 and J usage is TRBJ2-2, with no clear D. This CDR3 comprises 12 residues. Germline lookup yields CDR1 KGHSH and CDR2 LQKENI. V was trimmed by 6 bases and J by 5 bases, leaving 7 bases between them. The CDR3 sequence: CASSPLTGELFF. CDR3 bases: TGTGCCAGCTCCCCCTTAACCGGGGAGCTGTTTTTT. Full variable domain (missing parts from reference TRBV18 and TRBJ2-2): NAGVMQNPRHLVRRRGQEARLRCSPMKGHSHVYWYRQLPEEGLKFMVYLQKENIIDESGMPKERFSAEFPKEGPSILRIQQVVRGDSAAYFCASSPLTGELFFGEGSRLTVL.

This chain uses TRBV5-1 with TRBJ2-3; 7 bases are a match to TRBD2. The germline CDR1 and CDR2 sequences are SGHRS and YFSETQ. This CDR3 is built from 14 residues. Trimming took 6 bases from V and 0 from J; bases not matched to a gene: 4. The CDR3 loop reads CASTLGGSTDTQYF. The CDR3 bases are TGCGCCAGCACCCTCGGGGGGAGCACAGATACGCAGTATTTT.

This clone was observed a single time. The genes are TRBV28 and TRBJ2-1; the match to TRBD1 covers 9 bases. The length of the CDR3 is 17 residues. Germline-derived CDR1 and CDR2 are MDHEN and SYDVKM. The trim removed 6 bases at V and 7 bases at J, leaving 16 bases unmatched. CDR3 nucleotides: TGTGCCAGCAGGGAGCTCGGCCGCTTAGGGACAGGGAATGAGCAGTTCTTC. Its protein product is CASRELGRLGTGNEQFF.

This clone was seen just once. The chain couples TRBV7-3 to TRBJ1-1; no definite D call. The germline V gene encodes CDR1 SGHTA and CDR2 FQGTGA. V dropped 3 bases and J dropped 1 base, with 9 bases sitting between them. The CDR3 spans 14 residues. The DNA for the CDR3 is TGTGCCAGCAGCTTCGGACGGGGGAACACTGAAGCTTTCTTT. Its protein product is CASSFGRGNTEAFF.

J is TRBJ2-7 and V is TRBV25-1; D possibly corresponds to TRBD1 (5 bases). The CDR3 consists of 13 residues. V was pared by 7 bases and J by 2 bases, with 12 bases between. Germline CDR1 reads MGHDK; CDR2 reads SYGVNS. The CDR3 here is CASTPPTAYEQYF. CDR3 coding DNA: TGTGCCAGCACCCCCCCGACAGCCTACGAGCAGTACTTC.

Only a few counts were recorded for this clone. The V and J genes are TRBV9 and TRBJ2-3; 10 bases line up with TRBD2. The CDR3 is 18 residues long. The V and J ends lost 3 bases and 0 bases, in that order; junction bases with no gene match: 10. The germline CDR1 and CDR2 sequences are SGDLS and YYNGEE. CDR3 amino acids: CASSGAERGGQSTDTQYF. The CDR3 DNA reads TGTGCCAGCAGCGGCGCGGAGCGGGGGGGTCAAAGCACAGATACGCAGTATTTT.

The CDR3 region is CASSHSLSYEQYF. In DNA, the CDR3 is TGTGCCAGCTCCCACAGCCTCTCCTACGAGCAGTACTTC. The rearrangement uses TRBV19 and TRBJ2-7; D is unresolved. V gave up 9 bases and J gave up 0 bases, with 12 bases separating them. The CDR3 totals 13 residues. Germline values: CDR1 LNHDA, CDR2 SQIVND (reference sequence).

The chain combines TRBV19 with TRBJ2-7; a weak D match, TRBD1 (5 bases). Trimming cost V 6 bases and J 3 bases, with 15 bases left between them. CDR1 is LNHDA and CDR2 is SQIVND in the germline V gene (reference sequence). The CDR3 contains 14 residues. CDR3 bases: TGTGCCAGTAGACCGCGCGGTCAGGGCTACGAGCAGTACTTC. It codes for CASRPRGQGYEQYF.

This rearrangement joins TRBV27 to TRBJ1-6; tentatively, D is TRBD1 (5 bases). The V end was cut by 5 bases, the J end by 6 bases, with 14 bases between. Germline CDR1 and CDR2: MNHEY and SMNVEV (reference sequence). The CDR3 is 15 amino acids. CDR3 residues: CASSPAAGGNSPLHF. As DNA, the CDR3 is TGTGCCAGCAGTCCCGCCGCGGGGGGTAATTCACCCCTCCACTTT.

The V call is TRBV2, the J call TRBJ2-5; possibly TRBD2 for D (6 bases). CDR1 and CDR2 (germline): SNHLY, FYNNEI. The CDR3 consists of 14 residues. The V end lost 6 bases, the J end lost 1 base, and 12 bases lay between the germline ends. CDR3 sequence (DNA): TGTGCCAGCAGGGTGGGGGGTATCCAAGAGACCCAGTACTTC. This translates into CASRVGGIQETQYF. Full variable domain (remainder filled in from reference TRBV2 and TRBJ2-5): EPEVTQTPSHQVTQMGQEVILRCVPISNHLYFYWYRQILGQKVEFLVSFYNNEISEKSEIFDDQFSVERPDGSNFTLKIRSTKLEDSAMYFCASRVGGIQETQYFGPGTRLLVL.

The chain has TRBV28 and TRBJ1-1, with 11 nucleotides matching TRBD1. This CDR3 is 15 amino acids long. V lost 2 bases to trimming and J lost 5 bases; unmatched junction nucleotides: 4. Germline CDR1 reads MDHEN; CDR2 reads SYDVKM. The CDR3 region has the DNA TGTGCCAGCAGTTTACCGGGACAGGGGGGAACTGAAGCTTTCTTT. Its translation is CASSLPGQGGTEAFF.

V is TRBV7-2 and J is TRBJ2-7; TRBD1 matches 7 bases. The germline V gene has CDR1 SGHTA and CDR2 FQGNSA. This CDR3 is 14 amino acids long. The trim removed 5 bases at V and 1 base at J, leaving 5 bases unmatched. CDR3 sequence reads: CASSPQGVSYEQYF. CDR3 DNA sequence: TGTGCCAGCAGCCCGCAGGGGGTTTCCTACGAGCAGTACTTC.

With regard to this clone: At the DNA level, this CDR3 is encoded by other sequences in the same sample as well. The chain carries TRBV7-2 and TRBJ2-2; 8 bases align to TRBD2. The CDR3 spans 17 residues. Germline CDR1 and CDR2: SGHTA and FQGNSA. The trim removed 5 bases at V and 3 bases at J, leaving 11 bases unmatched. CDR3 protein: CASSPGGGGRYTGELFF. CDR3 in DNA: TGTGCCAGCAGCCCGGGTGGCGGGGGGCGATACACCGGGGAGCTGTTTTTT.